The source of this T cell receptor beta chain is a study of regulatory T cells in long-lasting Graves disease. Regarding the study as a whole: Segments TRBV28, TRBJ1-2 and TRBJ2-5 showed preferential usage in persistent disease.

J lost 5 bases, V lost 7 bases, and 6 bases had no gene match. The CDR3 covers 13 residues. With iRepertoire HTBI primers and Arm-PCR of CDR3 regions, TCR beta libraries were built. TCRdb independently ran MiXCR on the multiplex PCR reads; one entry per CDR3 protein. The table lists some 370,000 distinct CDR3 sequences, 12% of them singletons. Sample time point: newly diagnosed GD, antithyroid drugs for less than 3 months. Extracted RNA from PBMCs served as the source of the TCR library. This clonotype was seen at least ten times. What it binds is unknown. These data are also associated with another study on T cells in Graves' hyperthyroidism and ophthalmopathy. This second study says: The HTBI primer set drove a first-round RT-PCR of the TCR CDR3. Peripheral blood also featured most of the thyroid clonotypes expanded above 0.001.

This sample comprised peripheral blood mononuclear cells (PBMCs), obtained at new diagnosis, from a patient treated with antithyroid drugs. The chain links TRBV12-3 or TRBV12-4 to TRBJ2-7, with 9 bases identical to TRBD1. This receptor was identified in a woman between 18 and 29 years old with Graves disease. CDR3 sequence (DNA): TGTGCCAGCAACCTACAGGGGGCCCACGAGCAGTACTTC. Protein product: CASNLQGAHEQYF.